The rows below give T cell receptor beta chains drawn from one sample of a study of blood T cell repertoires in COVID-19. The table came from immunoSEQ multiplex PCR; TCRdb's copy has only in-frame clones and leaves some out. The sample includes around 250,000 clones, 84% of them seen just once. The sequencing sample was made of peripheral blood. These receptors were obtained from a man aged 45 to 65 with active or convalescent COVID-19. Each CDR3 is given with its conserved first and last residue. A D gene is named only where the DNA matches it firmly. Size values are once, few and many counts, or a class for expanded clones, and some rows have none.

CDR3 DNA: TGTGCCAGCAGCCGAAACGGGGGCACCGGGGAGCTGTTTTTT
CDR3 protein: CASSRNGGTGELFF
V gene: TRBV7-7
J gene: TRBJ2-2
D gene: .
clone size: few

CDR3 DNA: TGTGCCAGCAGCTTCACAGGGTGGACTGAAGCTTTCTTT
CDR3 protein: CASSFTGWTEAFF
V gene: TRBV11-1
J gene: TRBJ1-1
D gene: .
clone size: .

CDR3 DNA: TGTGCCAGTAGTTTCGGACAGAGATGGAACACCGGGGAGCTGTTTTTT
CDR3 protein: CASSFGQRWNTGELFF
V gene: TRBV19
J gene: TRBJ2-2
D gene: .
clone size: .

CDR3 DNA: TGTGCCAGCAGCAAAGAAAGGGCGGGGAACTATGGCTACACCTTC
CDR3 protein: CASSKERAGNYGYTF
V gene: TRBV21-1
J gene: TRBJ1-2
D gene: .
clone size: few

CDR3 DNA: TGTGCCAGTAAAGGAGGACAGGCCACCGGGGAGCTGTTTTTT
CDR3 protein: CASKGGQATGELFF
V gene: TRBV19
J gene: TRBJ2-2
D gene: TRBD1
clone size: .

CDR3 DNA: TGTGCCAGCAGCGCCGCCGCGGGGGGAGTCACCGGGGAGCTGTTTTTT
CDR3 protein: CASSAAAGGVTGELFF
V gene: TRBV4-2
J gene: TRBJ2-2
D gene: TRBD2
clone size: .

CDR3 DNA: TGTGCCATCAGTGAAGGGACAGGTATAGCTACGTCCCTCCACTTT
CDR3 protein: CAISEGTGIATSLHF
V gene: TRBV10-3
J gene: TRBJ1-6
D gene: TRBD1
clone size: .

CDR3 DNA: TGCGCCAGCAGCTTCCGCGGGGCGAACACCGGGGAGCTGTTTTTT
CDR3 protein: CASSFRGANTGELFF
V gene: TRBV5-1
J gene: TRBJ2-2
D gene: .
clone size: .

CDR3 DNA: TGTGCCAGCAGGGGACAGGGGAATTCACCCCTCCACTTT
CDR3 protein: CASRGQGNSPLHF
V gene: TRBV6-5
J gene: TRBJ1-6
D gene: TRBD1
clone size: .

CDR3 DNA: TGTGCCAGCAGCTTATTAGGGACACTCGCACTAGATACGCAGTATTTT
CDR3 protein: CASSLLGTLALDTQYF
V gene: TRBV11-2
J gene: TRBJ2-3
D gene: .
clone size: .

CDR3 DNA: TGTGCCAGCAGTGAAGCGCAAGGGGGGGCCCCGTACTTC
CDR3 protein: CASSEAQGGAPYF
V gene: TRBV6-1
J gene: TRBJ2-7
D gene: .
clone size: .

CDR3 DNA: TGCGCCAGCAGCTTGAACCAGGGGCGCACCGGGGAGCTGTTTTTT
CDR3 protein: CASSLNQGRTGELFF
V gene: TRBV5-1
J gene: TRBJ2-2
D gene: .
clone size: .

CDR3 DNA: TGTGCCAGCTCACCGAAGGAGTCCTATAATTCACCCCTCCACTTT
CDR3 protein: CASSPKESYNSPLHF
V gene: TRBV18
J gene: TRBJ1-6
D gene: .
clone size: .

CDR3 DNA: TGTGCCAGTAGTCACCCAGGGGTGAACACTGAAGCTTTCTTT
CDR3 protein: CASSHPGVNTEAFF
V gene: TRBV19
J gene: TRBJ1-1
D gene: .
clone size: .

CDR3 DNA: TGCGCCAGCAGCTTGTTGGGACAGGGGAGGGGGCGCGCAGACCCAAATAATGAAAAACTGTTTTTT
CDR3 protein: CASSLLGQGRGRADPNNEKLFF
V gene: TRBV5-1
J gene: TRBJ1-4
D gene: TRBD1
clone size: .

CDR3 DNA: TGTGCCAGCACCCCCGCCGGCGGGAGTAGCACAGATACGCAGTATTTT
CDR3 protein: CASTPAGGSSTDTQYF
V gene: TRBV2
J gene: TRBJ2-3
D gene: TRBD2
clone size: .

CDR3 DNA: TGCAGCGTTGAGCAAAGCGCTAGCACAGATACGCAGTATTTT
CDR3 protein: CSVEQSASTDTQYF
V gene: TRBV29-1
J gene: TRBJ2-3
D gene: .
clone size: .

CDR3 DNA: TGTGCCACCAGTGACCCGTGGGCAGAATTCTACGAGCAGTACTTC
CDR3 protein: CATSDPWAEFYEQYF
V gene: TRBV24-1
J gene: TRBJ2-7
D gene: .
clone size: .

CDR3 DNA: TGTGCCTGGAGTGCCCTTTCTAACTATGGCTACACCTTC
CDR3 protein: CAWSALSNYGYTF
V gene: TRBV30
J gene: TRBJ1-2
D gene: .
clone size: .

CDR3 DNA: TGCGCCAGCAGCCAAGATTCCGGGGGCTATGGCTACACCTTC
CDR3 protein: CASSQDSGGYGYTF
V gene: TRBV4-3
J gene: TRBJ1-2
D gene: .
clone size: .

CDR3 DNA: TGTGCCAGCAGCTTGTTCTCCTCCTCGGATGGCTACACCTTC
CDR3 protein: CASSLFSSSDGYTF
V gene: TRBV7-9
J gene: TRBJ1-2
D gene: .
clone size: .

CDR3 DNA: TGTGCCAGCAGCTTATTAGCAGGGGTTAACTATGGCTACACCTTC
CDR3 protein: CASSLLAGVNYGYTF
V gene: TRBV7-2
J gene: TRBJ1-2
D gene: .
clone size: .

CDR3 DNA: TGTGCCTACACCCCGGGACAGAGAGATTCACCCCTCCACTTT
CDR3 protein: CAYTPGQRDSPLHF
V gene: TRBV30
J gene: TRBJ1-6
D gene: TRBD1
clone size: .

CDR3 DNA: TGTGCCAGCAGCTTAATCGCGGGGGCCGCGAACACCGGGGAGCTGTTTTTT
CDR3 protein: CASSLIAGAANTGELFF
V gene: TRBV7-2
J gene: TRBJ2-2
D gene: .
clone size: .

CDR3 DNA: TGCGCCAGCAGCTCCGGGACATCCCACACCGGGGAGCTGTTTTTT
CDR3 protein: CASSSGTSHTGELFF
V gene: TRBV5-1
J gene: TRBJ2-2
D gene: .
clone size: .

CDR3 DNA: TGTGCCACCAGTGTCTTTTTGGGGCAGCTTCCCCTTACAACTAATGAAAAACTGTTTTTT
CDR3 protein: CATSVFLGQLPLTTNEKLFF
V gene: TRBV24-1
J gene: TRBJ1-4
D gene: .
clone size: .

CDR3 DNA: TGTGCCAGCAGCTTCGGGTTCCAGGGCTCTGGAAACACCATATATTTT
CDR3 protein: CASSFGFQGSGNTIYF
V gene: TRBV9
J gene: TRBJ1-3
D gene: .
clone size: .

CDR3 DNA: TGTGCCAGCAGCCACGGGAGTTCGTCCGAGCAGTACTTC
CDR3 protein: CASSHGSSSEQYF
V gene: TRBV3-1/TRBV3-2
J gene: TRBJ2-7
D gene: .
clone size: .

CDR3 DNA: TGTGCCAGCAGGTCTAGAGGGCAGGGGGCCTACGAGCAGTACTTC
CDR3 protein: CASRSRGQGAYEQYF
V gene: TRBV27
J gene: TRBJ2-7
D gene: TRBD1
clone size: .

CDR3 DNA: TGTGCCAGCAGCTTAGCCCTTTGGGACAGAAATCTGGTTTCTGAAGCTTTCTTT
CDR3 protein: CASSLALWDRNLVSEAFF
V gene: TRBV7-8
J gene: TRBJ1-1
D gene: TRBD1
clone size: few

CDR3 DNA: TGTGCCAGCAGCGCTCAGGGGGCCGAGACCCAGTACTTC
CDR3 protein: CASSAQGAETQYF
V gene: TRBV13
J gene: TRBJ2-5
D gene: TRBD1
clone size: .

CDR3 DNA: TGCGCCAGCAGCCAGGGGGCGTACGAGCAGTACTTC
CDR3 protein: CASSQGAYEQYF
V gene: TRBV5-1
J gene: TRBJ2-7
D gene: TRBD1
clone size: .

CDR3 DNA: TGTGCCAGCTCGATCGGCGGGGGTACAGATACGCAGTATTTT
CDR3 protein: CASSIGGGTDTQYF
V gene: TRBV7-9
J gene: TRBJ2-3
D gene: TRBD2
clone size: once

CDR3 DNA: TGTGCCAGCAGCTTGGAGGGGCGTAGGGCCGGGGAGCTGTTTTTT
CDR3 protein: CASSLEGRRAGELFF
V gene: TRBV7-3
J gene: TRBJ2-2
D gene: .
clone size: .

CDR3 DNA: TGTGCCAGTAGTCTACTAGCCGCGAACCACGAGCAGTACTTC
CDR3 protein: CASSLLAANHEQYF
V gene: TRBV19
J gene: TRBJ2-7
D gene: .
clone size: few